This T cell receptor beta chain originates from a study of blood T cell repertoires in COVID-19 (dated by TCRdb to the early 2020s). In terms of the full investigation: The collaborator samples originated in the United States, Italy and Spain and spanned the acute and convalescent phases of COVID-19. The material from the prospective study consisted of cDNA or gDNA derived from T cells, B-cell-depleted T cells, or PBMCs. The repertoires were released in a freely available public database meant as a resource for research on the immune response to SARS-CoV-2. A de-identified subject ID, COVID-19 status, age in years and sex were almost always included in the sample metadata. Deeply sampled blood TCRbeta repertoires from subjects exposed to, actively infected with, or recovered from COVID-19 were included in the dataset. Samples came from the ongoing ImmuneRACE study (first 160 participants) plus 1,254 subjects from 6 global collaborators. HLA class I and class II types, where available, came from metadata supplied by the sample provider rather than from assay-based typing.

Results the study describes overall, beyond this receptor: The amount of clinical and demographic metadata varied by source and participant and was provided uncurated.

The collaborating institutions used their own protocols to collect whole blood in K2EDTA tubes. For TCRbeta analysis, collaborators shipped samples in one of three forms: frozen whole blood, isolated PBMCs, or DNA extracted from either of those sample types. Notes on this clone: The clone's antigen remains unknown. Within one base of it there is no much larger clone, and no base qualities were kept.

The CDR3 sequence holds 14 residues, the cysteine and phenylalanine included. Just CDR3 DNA is preserved here, 42 bases in frame from base 1. V loses 1 base of germline sequence and J loses 6 bases, and the interval between the two ends is 10 bases. CDR1 and CDR2 are drawn from the germline V gene: MNHEY, SVGAGI. TCRbeta CDR3 regions were amplified from genomic DNA using the immunoSEQ Assay, a bias-controlled multiplex PCR. Under the source paper's analysis protocol: Nucleated cell counts per sample were estimated from amplification of reference gene primers within the assay. To quantify the absolute abundance of each unique TCRbeta CDR3 rearrangement, sequence reads were collapsed and filtered. For each sample, productive Simpson clonality was calculated as the square root of Simpson's diversity index across productive rearrangements. TCRdb mirrors the immuneACCESS table, restricted to in-frame sequences. Some clones are absent from its copies; in checked studies, under half trace to an unresolved V gene, and the reason for the others is unknown. V, J and clone size were drawn from that table, and D and trimming were deduced from the DNA. Across this sample there are 200,000 to 300,000 clones, with 85% seen only once. The ten largest make up around 6.5% of the sample.

Sequencing was done on a sample of peripheral blood. This sequence originates from a woman aged 55-75 years with active or convalescent COVID-19. The chain uses TRBV6-5 and TRBJ1-5, and possibly TRBD1, on 5 matching bases. For the CDR3, the sequence is CASSYLGGGQPQHF. Here is the DNA: TGTGCCAGCAGTTACTTAGGCGGGGGTCAGCCCCAGCATTTT.